This T cell receptor beta chain emerged from a study of OX40 agonist ivuxolimab in advanced cancers. Study-level background: The study gave patients intravenous ivuxolimab at 0.01 to 10 mg/kg every 2 weeks. Participants could have had prior anti-PD-1, anti-PD-L1 or anti-CTLA-4 therapy, and roughly 40% had some. Study-level results: Within 6 weeks, CD4+ and CD8+ blood T cells expanded clonally at 0.1 to 3.0 mg/kg.

For this clone: No antigen is known for it.

Produced via immunoSEQ multiplex PCR; TCRdb's table is partial and in-frame only. Here the sample spans roughly 50,000 clones, more than 65% being singletons. Per the germline V gene, CDR1 is KGHSH and CDR2 is LQKENI. CDR3 length: 15 amino acids. V lost 2 bases, J lost 9 bases, and 14 bases lay in between. Sequencing used CD4+ or CD8+ T cells sorted from blood, obtained in a trial of the OX40 agonist ivuxolimab. This sequence originates from an adult with an advanced solid tumor such as melanoma, head and neck, liver or kidney cancer. The V gene is TRBV18, the J gene TRBJ1-6; TRBD1 is a possible D gene (6 bases). This chain's CDR3 is CASSPTPGASSPLHF. CDR3 nucleotide sequence: TGTGCCAGCTCACCAACCCCAGGGGCGAGTTCACCCCTCCACTTT.